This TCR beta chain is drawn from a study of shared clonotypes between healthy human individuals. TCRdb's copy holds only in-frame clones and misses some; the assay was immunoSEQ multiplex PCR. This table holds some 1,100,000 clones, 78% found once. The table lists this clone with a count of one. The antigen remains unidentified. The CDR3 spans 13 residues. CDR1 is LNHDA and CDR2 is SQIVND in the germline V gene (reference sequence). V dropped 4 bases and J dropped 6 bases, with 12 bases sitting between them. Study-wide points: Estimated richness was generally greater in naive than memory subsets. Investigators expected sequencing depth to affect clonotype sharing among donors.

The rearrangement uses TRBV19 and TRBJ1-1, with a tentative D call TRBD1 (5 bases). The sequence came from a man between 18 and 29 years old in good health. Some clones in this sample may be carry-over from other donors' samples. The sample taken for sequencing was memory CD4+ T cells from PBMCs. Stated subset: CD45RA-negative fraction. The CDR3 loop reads CASSTQGPAEAFF. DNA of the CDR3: TGTGCCAGTAGTACCCAGGGACCCGCTGAAGCTTTCTTT.